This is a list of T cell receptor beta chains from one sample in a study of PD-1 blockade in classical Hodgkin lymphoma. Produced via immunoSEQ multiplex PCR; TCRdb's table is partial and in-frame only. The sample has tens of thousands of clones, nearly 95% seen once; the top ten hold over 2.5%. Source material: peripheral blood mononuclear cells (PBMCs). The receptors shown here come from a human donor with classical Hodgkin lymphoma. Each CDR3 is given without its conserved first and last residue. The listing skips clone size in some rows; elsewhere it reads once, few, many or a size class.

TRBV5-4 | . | ASSPNVCMGGGSTRLQY
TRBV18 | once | ASSRQENTGELF
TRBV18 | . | ASSPPGTFWDYGYT
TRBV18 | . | ATAGYNEQF
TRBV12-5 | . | ASGKKTGTPGEAF
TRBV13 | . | ASSLVSPSLAGGPQVRWEQF
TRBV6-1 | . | ASSVAGGTTNEKLF
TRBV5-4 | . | ASSPPTGGYGYT
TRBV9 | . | ASSVGSSETQY
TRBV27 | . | ASSPLSGSRF
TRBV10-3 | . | AIGTSGGPTYEQY
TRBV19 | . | ASSIAEYYEQY
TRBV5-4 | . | ASSAEGAIGYGYT
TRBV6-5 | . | ASSTTGSGNQPQH
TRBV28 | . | ATGLAGGPTGTDTQY
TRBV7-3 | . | ASSLTPGELF
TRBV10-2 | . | ASISSYNEQF
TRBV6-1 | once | ASRLQGGQPQH
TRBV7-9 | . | ASSLQENQPQH
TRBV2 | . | ASSDDQPQH
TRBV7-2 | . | ASSPQVGQY
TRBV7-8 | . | ASSLDAGSTDTQY
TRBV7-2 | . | ASSRGAQPQH
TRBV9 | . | ASSATPGFVPF
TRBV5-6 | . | ASSWAGGNYGYT
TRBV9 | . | ASSASLNTEAF
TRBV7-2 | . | ASSPPGQGSA
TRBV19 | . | ASSISRGPTSYEQY
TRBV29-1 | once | SATGPVFEQY
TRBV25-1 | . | ASSVSLAQWREKLF
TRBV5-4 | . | ASSLVGAGGETQY
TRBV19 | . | ASSTGLADTQY
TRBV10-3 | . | ATATGWRDTQY
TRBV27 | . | ASSFHNEKLF
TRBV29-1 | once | SASGGTYEQY
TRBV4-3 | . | ASSPTGGRETQY
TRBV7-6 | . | ASSIQDRVNEQF
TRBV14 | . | ASSQDSYEQY
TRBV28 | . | ASSLSGLQLRWSYEQY
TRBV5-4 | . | ASSLDRRTDTQY
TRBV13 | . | ASSSQGSGYGYT
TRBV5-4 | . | ASSLEQGSPDGGYT